This T cell receptor beta chain was documented in a study of tumor-infiltrating lymphocytes in primary liver carcinoma (dated by TCRdb to about 2017). As for the study more broadly: Roughly five patients with histopathologically diagnosed primary liver carcinoma underwent surgical resection in China between late 2015 and March 2016. The five patients, three men and two women aged 30 to 69 years, had hepatocellular carcinoma (four) or combined HCC and intrahepatic cholangiocarcinoma (one). The tumors of the five patients were staged as T1-T3 N0M0, with maximum diameters ranging from 4.2 to 10 cm. Roughly 3.5 to 7.5 million productive TCRbeta reads were obtained per sample, and no significant difference in read depth was found between tissue types. For each liver tumor, the study sampled five regions along with adjacent normal tissue and blood, and applied TCRbeta repertoire sequencing, expression microarrays and whole-exome sequencing. TCRbeta repertoire sequencing covered 35 or so specimens from 5 patients: 25 or so tumor regions, 5 adjacent noncancerous liver tissues and 5 peripheral blood samples. Repertoires from technical replicates were highly reproducible, with mean shared-clone rates approximately 0.92 and correlation coefficients above 0.95. Overall study results and their limits: Because only the TCR beta chain was sequenced and unpaired alpha chains were not captured, true repertoire diversity is likely underestimated. With just four or five patients in the study, the authors point out that the findings should be validated in a larger study. Compared with blood, tumors had a significantly larger share of the repertoire taken up by the top 250 clones (p = 0.039). Bulk unsorted samples precluded comparing CD4+ and CD8+ T cell repertoires. Repertoire overlap was found to be higher between tumor regions (mean around 36%) than between tumor-adjacent (roughly 17%) or tumor-blood (roughly 15%) pairs, consistent with antigen-driven expansion.

A constant-region primer and ProtoScript II reverse transcriptase were used to reverse-transcribe TCRbeta-specific cDNA from around 530 ng total RNA. The TCRbeta libraries were prepared through three rounds of nested multiplex PCR following a slightly modified ARM-PCR procedure. Multiplex TRBV1-TRBV30 forward primers and a Cbeta reverse primer were used in the first two PCR rounds, each of which was run for around 10 cycles. A final 25-cycle PCR with Deep VentR polymerase added sample barcodes and Illumina adapters. Amplicons of 200-500 bp were gel-purified with a QIAquick gel extraction kit before sequencing. An Illumina HiSeq 2500 was used to sequence the TCRbeta amplicons with 250-bp paired-end reads. The original methods were these. Reads were quality-trimmed with Trimmomatic v0.33, and paired reads were merged with FLASH v1.2.11 to recover full CDR3 sequences. V, D and J germline segments were assigned to the rearranged TCRbeta sequences using MiGEC v1.2.1b. Clonotype statistics and Shannon-Wiener diversity indices were calculated with VDJtools v1.0.0. To reduce sampling bias, subsequent analyses other than the diversity analysis used only the 250 most abundant clonotypes in each sample. The public reads were quality trimmed at Q25 with fastp and then assembled into clones with MiXCR by TCRdb, keeping productive beta chains. Under each unique CDR3 protein, matching rows form one entry showing the most common genes and DNA. The V and J calls were not made by the authors but by TCRdb's processing. For this sample there are 250,000 to 350,000 distinct CDR3 sequences; approximately 58% appear just once. The ten largest clones represent about a sixth of the sample.

A word on this clonotype: Which antigen it targets is not known. This could be a read error, since a much larger clone is one nucleotide away.

Blood RNA was extracted from unsorted whole blood with TRIzol reagent; germline DNA came from the DNeasy Blood & Tissue kit. Chronic HBV infection was present in the patients, and the patients were treatment-naive at sampling. Before surgery, about 4 milliliters of peripheral blood were collected into K2EDTA tubes. CDR1 and CDR2 (MNHEY, SVGAGI) derive from the germline V gene. CDR3 length: 15 amino acids, cysteine to phenylalanine. Of all the DNA, just the CDR3 is kept, 45 bases in frame from base 1. Trimming costs V 7 bases and J 7 bases, and their ends lie 21 bases apart. The receptor was isolated from a woman younger than 45 with primary liver carcinoma and hepatitis B virus infection. The chain employs TRBV6-5 and TRBJ2-3, with TRBD1 tentatively as D gene (5 bases match). The sequenced material came from peripheral blood. The sequenced DNA is TGTGCCAGCAAGGCCGGGTACAGGTCTGCAAATACGCAGTATTTT. Its translation reads: CASKAGYRSANTQYF.